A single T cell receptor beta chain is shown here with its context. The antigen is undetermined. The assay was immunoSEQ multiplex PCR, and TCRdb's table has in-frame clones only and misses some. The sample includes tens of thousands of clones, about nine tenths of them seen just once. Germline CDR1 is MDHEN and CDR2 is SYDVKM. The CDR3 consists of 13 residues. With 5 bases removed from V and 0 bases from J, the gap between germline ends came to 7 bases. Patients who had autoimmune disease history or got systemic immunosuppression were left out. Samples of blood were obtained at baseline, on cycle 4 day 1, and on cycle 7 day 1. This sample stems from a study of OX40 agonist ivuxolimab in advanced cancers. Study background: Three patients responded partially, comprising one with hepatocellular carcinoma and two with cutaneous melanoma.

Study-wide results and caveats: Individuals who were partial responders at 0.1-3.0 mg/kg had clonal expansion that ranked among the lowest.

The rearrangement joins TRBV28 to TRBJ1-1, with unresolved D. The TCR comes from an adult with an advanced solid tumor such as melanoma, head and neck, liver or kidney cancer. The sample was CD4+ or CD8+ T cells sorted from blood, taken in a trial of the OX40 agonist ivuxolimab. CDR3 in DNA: TGTGCCAGCAGTCCTTACTTGAACACTGAAGCTTTCTTT. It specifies CASSPYLNTEAFF.